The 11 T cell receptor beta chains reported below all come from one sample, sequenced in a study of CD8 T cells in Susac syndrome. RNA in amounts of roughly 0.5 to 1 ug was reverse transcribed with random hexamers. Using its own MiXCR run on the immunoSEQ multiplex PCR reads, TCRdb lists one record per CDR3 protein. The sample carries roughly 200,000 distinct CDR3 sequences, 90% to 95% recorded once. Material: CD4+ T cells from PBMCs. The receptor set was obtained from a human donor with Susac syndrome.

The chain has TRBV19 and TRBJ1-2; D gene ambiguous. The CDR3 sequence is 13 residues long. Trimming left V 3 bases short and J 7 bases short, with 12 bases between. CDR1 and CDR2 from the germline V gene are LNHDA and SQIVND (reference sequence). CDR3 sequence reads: CASSISPVGGYTF. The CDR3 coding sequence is TGTGCCAGTAGTATCAGCCCGGTAGGTGGCTACACCTTC. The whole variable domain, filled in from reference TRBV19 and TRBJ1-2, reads DGGITQSPKYLFRKEGQNVTLSCEQNLNHDAMYWYRQDPGQGLRLIYYSQIVNDFQKGDIAEGYSVSREKKESFPLTVTSAQKNPTAFYLCASSISPVGGYTFGSGTRLTVV.

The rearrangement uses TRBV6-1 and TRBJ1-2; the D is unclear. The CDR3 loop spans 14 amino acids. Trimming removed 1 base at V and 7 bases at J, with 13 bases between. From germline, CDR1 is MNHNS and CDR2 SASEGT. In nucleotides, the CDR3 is TGTGCCAGCAGTGAAGAGGAAGGGATAGGTGGCTACACCTTC. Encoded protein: CASSEEEGIGGYTF.

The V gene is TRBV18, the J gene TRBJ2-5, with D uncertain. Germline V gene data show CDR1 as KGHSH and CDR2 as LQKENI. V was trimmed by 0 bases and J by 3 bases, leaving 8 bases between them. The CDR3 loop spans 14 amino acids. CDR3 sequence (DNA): TGTGCCAGCTCACCACCGGTGGGTAAAGAGACCCAGTACTTC. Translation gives CASSPPVGKETQYF.

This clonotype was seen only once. DNA of the CDR3: TGTGCCAGCAGCTTGAGTCCCGGTGGTTATGAGCAGTTCTTC. Translated, it gives CASSLSPGGYEQFF. This sequence joins TRBV5-6 and TRBJ2-1; the D is unclear. The CDR3 totals 14 residues. The V gene's germline CDR1 is SGHDT and CDR2 YYEEEE. Trimming removed 1 base from V and 8 bases from J, with 13 bases in between.

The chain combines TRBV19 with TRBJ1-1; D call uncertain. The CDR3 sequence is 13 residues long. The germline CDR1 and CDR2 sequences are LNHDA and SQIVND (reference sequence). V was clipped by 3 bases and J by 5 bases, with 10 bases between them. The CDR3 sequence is CASSIGVGTEAFF. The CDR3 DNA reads TGTGCCAGTAGTATTGGGGTGGGGACTGAAGCTTTCTTT.

The CDR3 bases are TGTGCCAGCAGTGAGACCCCTCAGGAGGAGTCCTACGAGCAGTACTTC. Its translation: CASSETPQEESYEQYF. The J gene is TRBJ2-7, the V gene TRBV7-2; possible D gene TRBD2, 5 bases. With 6 bases removed from V and 1 base from J, the gap between germline ends came to 19 bases. The CDR3 length is 16 residues. Germline assignment: CDR1 SGHTA and CDR2 FQGNSA.

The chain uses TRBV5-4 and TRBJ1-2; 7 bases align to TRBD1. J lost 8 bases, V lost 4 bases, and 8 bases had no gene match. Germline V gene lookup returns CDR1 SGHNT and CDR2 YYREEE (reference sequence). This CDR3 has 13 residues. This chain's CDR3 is CASSLQGGGGYTF. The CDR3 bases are TGTGCCAGCAGCCTACAAGGGGGCGGGGGCTACACCTTC. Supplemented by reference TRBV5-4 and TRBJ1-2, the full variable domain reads ETGVTQSPTHLIKTRGQQVTLRCSSQSGHNTVSWYQQALGQGPQFIFQYYREEENGRGNFPPRFSGLQFPNYSSELNVNALELDDSALYLCASSLQGGGGYTFGSGTRLTVV.

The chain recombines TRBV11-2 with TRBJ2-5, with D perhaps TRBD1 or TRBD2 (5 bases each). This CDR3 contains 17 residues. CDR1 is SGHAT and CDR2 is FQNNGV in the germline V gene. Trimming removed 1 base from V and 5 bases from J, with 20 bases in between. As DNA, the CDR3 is TGTGCCAGCAGCTTAGGAGGGGCAGGCCGGGTGCGTGAGACCCAGTACTTC. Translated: CASSLGGAGRVRETQYF.

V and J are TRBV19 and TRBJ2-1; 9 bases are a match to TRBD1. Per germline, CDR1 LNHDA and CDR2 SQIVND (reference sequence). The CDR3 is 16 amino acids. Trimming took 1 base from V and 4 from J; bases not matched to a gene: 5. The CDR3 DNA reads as TGTGCCAGTAGTATAGTTGGGACAGGGCGATACAATGAGCAGTTCTTC. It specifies CASSIVGTGRYNEQFF.

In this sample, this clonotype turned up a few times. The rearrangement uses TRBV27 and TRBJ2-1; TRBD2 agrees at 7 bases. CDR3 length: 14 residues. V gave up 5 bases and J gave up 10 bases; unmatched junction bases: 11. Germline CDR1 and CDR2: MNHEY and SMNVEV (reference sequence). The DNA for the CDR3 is TGTGCCAGCAGTCTACAACGGGAGGCGGTGGAGCAGTTCTTC. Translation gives CASSLQREAVEQFF.

Here the CDR3 reads CASSQGSLKGYTF. The CDR3 DNA reads as TGCGCCTCATCCCAGGGGAGCCTGAAGGGCTACACCTTC. The V and J genes are TRBV23-1 and TRBJ1-2, with D possibly being TRBD1 (6 bases). TRBV23-1 is marked as an open reading frame, function uncertain. V lost 11 bases and J 8 bases, leaving 21 bases between the germline ends. The CDR3 sequence is 13 residues long.